This TCR beta chain originates from a study of T cell responses to AZD1222 COVID-19 vaccine. CDR3 length equals 14 residues. CDR1 is MGHDK, CDR2 SYGVNS, per germline. The V end was cut by 10 bases, the J end by 4 bases, with 17 bases between. The repertoire was sequenced with immunoSEQ multiplex PCR; TCRdb's copy has only in-frame clones and lacks some. The sample carries some 150,000 clones, 92% recorded once. The input for sequencing was peripheral blood, taken 28 days after the second AZD1222 dose. The TCR originated in an adult who received the AZD1222 COVID-19 vaccine. This chain connects TRBV25-1 to TRBJ1-5, with D possibly TRBD1 on 6 matching bases. CDR3 DNA sequence: TGTGCCACTCCCTCTAACAGGGCGAATCAGCCCCAGCATTTT. Translated, it gives CATPSNRANQPQHF.